The 9 T cell receptor beta chains presented below share a single source sample, sequenced in a study of early T cells in non-severe SARS-CoV-2 infection. TCRdb reprocessed the 5' RACE reads with MiXCR, giving one entry per CDR3 protein. Of tens of thousands of distinct CDR3 sequences in the sample, 10% to 15% were seen once. Sequenced: whole blood. Receptors originate from an adult who was a healthcare worker with PCR-confirmed SARS-CoV-2 infection or an uninfected control (not recorded which).

V gene TRBV20-1 combines with J gene TRBJ2-2; D is ambiguous. This CDR3 contains 12 residues. Trimming pared 0 bases from V and 2 bases from J, leaving 1 base between. Germline V gene data show CDR1 as DFQATT and CDR2 as SNEGSKA (reference sequence). The CDR3: CSARDNTGELFF. DNA for the CDR3: TGCAGTGCTAGAGACAACACCGGGGAGCTGTTTTTT.

The CDR3 DNA is TGCGCCAGCAGCCAAGAAGCTACAGGACCGACCTACGAGCAGTACTTC. Translation: CASSQEATGPTYEQYF. The chain uses TRBV4-3 and TRBJ2-7; a weak D match, TRBD1 (5 bases). Looked up from germline, CDR1 is LGHNA and CDR2 is YSLEER. Trimming cost V 0 bases and J 2 bases, with 14 bases left between them. The CDR3 is 16 amino acids.

This clonotype was seen ten or more times. This rearrangement joins TRBV12-3 or TRBV12-4 to TRBJ2-5, with a weak D call TRBD1 (6 bases). This CDR3 is 13 amino acids long. The V and J ends lost 6 bases and 1 base respectively, with 9 bases between them. In DNA form, the CDR3 reads TGTGCCAGCAGCCGGGACACCCAAGAGACCCAGTACTTC. It encodes CASSRDTQETQYF.

This clonotype turned up a few times. This rearrangement joins TRBV6-5 to TRBJ2-2; D gene ambiguous. Germline V gene sequence: CDR1 MNHEY, CDR2 SVGAGI. This CDR3 region has 14 residues. Trimming shortened V by 7 bases and J by 6 bases, and 15 bases separated the two germline ends. This chain's CDR3 is CASNPAEIPGELFF. The CDR3 nucleotides read TGTGCCAGCAATCCGGCAGAAATTCCCGGGGAGCTGTTTTTT.

In its sample, this clonotype was seen a few times. The chain employs TRBV29-1 and TRBJ2-1; the match to TRBD1 covers 9 bases. Germline values: CDR1 SQVTM, CDR2 ANQGSEA. The CDR3 runs to 14 residues. V was pared by 1 base and J by 9 bases, with 7 bases of the junction left unmatched. The CDR3 here is CSVEGRGQGTEQFF. The CDR3 nucleotides read TGCAGCGTTGAAGGTAGGGGACAGGGCACTGAGCAGTTCTTC.

This clonotype showed up just a few times. The V call is TRBV20-1, the J call TRBJ2-1; possible D gene TRBD1, 5 bases. The CDR3 loop spans 14 amino acids. V shed 0 bases and J shed 10 bases, with 16 bases lying between them. Germline V lookup: CDR1 DFQATT, CDR2 SNEGSKA (reference sequence). CDR3 residues: CSARDRIRVREQFF. The CDR3 DNA is TGCAGTGCTAGAGATCGGATCAGGGTAAGAGAGCAGTTCTTC.

The V call is TRBV5-1, the J call TRBJ2-3; perhaps TRBD2 as D (5 bases). The CDR3 length is 14 residues. Germline lookup yields CDR1 SGHRS and CDR2 YFSETQ. The ends were cut back, 1 base at V and 2 bases at J, with 8 bases in the middle. The DNA for the CDR3 is TGCGCCAGCAGCTTGAGCGGCTACACAGATACGCAGTATTTT. Translated: CASSLSGYTDTQYF.

This chain connects TRBV12-3 or TRBV12-4 to TRBJ2-3; TRBD2 agrees at 10 bases. Germline trimming cut 7 bases from V and 10 bases from J; bases unmatched to any gene: 14. CDR3 length: 15 amino acids. CDR3: CASILTSGCRPAQYF. The CDR3 region has the DNA TGTGCCAGCATTTTGACTAGCGGGTGCCGTCCTGCGCAGTATTTT.

The V call is TRBV27, the J call TRBJ2-2; 7 nucleotides agree with TRBD1. V dropped 5 bases and J dropped 4; count of bases not matched to a gene: 10. Germline CDR1 and CDR2: MNHEY and SMNVEV (reference sequence). This CDR3 has 16 amino acids. The CDR3 loop reads CASSPQTGYFTGELFF. For the CDR3, the DNA is TGTGCCAGCAGTCCACAGACAGGGTACTTCACCGGGGAGCTGTTTTTT.